A single sample gave rise to the 17 T cell receptor beta chains below, sequenced in a study of OX40 agonist ivuxolimab in advanced cancers. Here immunoSEQ multiplex PCR was the method, and the copy in TCRdb shows in-frame clones only, minus some. This sample yields about 68,000 clones, of which around 85% are seen a single time; approximately 0.68% belongs to the top ten. The sequences come from CD4+ or CD8+ T cells sorted from blood, collected in a trial of the OX40 agonist ivuxolimab. The receptors originated from an adult with an advanced solid tumor such as melanoma, head and neck, liver or kidney cancer.

The rearrangement links TRBV27 to TRBJ1-1; D not resolved. Trimming removed 8 bases from V and 0 bases from J, with 19 bases in between. The V gene's germline CDR1 is MNHEY and CDR2 SMNVEV (reference sequence). The CDR3 covers 16 residues. CDR3: CASRTAAAPMNTEAFF. DNA for the CDR3: TGTGCCAGCCGGACCGCGGCCGCACCAATGAACACTGAAGCTTTCTTT.

The J gene is TRBJ2-3, the V gene TRBV29-1, with TRBD1 matching 7 bases. CDR1 is SQVTM, CDR2 ANQGSEA, per germline. The junction had 0 bases not matched to a gene; V was cut back by 0 bases and J by 0 bases. The CDR3 runs 14 residues. CDR3 protein: CSVEEGQSTDTQYF. Written as DNA, the CDR3 is TGCAGCGTTGAAGAGGGACAGAGCACAGATACGCAGTATTTT.

V usage is TRBV5-5 and J usage is TRBJ2-7; 10 bases fit TRBD1. CDR1 is SGHKS and CDR2 is YYEKEE in the germline V gene (reference sequence). The CDR3 extends over 17 amino acids. V shed 3 bases, J shed 5 bases, and the junction held 14 bases outside the gene matches. CDR3 in DNA: TGTGCCAGCAGCTGGTCCTTAGGGACAGGGGTGACCAACGAGCAGTACTTC. This encodes CASSWSLGTGVTNEQYF.

V and J are TRBV5-1 and TRBJ1-1; perhaps TRBD1 as D (6 bases). The CDR3 runs to 20 residues. Germline assignment: CDR1 SGHRS and CDR2 YFSETQ. V lost 6 bases and J lost 0, with 30 bases in between. DNA for the CDR3: TGCGCCAGCAACCCGAGCAGGGGTGACGCAAGAGAAGGGGTGAACACTGAAGCTTTCTTT. Protein sequence: CASNPSRGDAREGVNTEAFF.

The rearrangement uses TRBV18 and TRBJ2-7; maybe TRBD2 (7 bases). This CDR3 has 16 residues. Germline V CDR1 and CDR2: KGHSH, LQKENI. Between the trimmed V and J ends, which lost 6 bases and 1 base, there was a span of 19 bases. In nucleotides, the CDR3 is TGTGCCAGCTCCCCGACGAGGGGGGAGGGGTCCTACGAGCAGTACTTC. It specifies CASSPTRGEGSYEQYF. The full variable domain, rest sourced from reference TRBV18 and TRBJ2-7, is NAGVMQNPRHLVRRRGQEARLRCSPMKGHSHVYWYRQLPEEGLKFMVYLQKENIIDESGMPKERFSAEFPKEGPSILRIQQVVRGDSAAYFCASSPTRGEGSYEQYFGPGTRLTVT.

The chain uses TRBV18 and TRBJ1-1; D not resolved. CDR1 and CDR2 from the germline V gene are KGHSH and LQKENI. Trimming cost V 3 bases and J 1 base, with 6 bases left between them. The CDR3 totals 13 residues. The CDR3 sequence: CASSPLANTEAFF. The CDR3 bases are TGTGCCAGCTCACCGTTGGCGAACACTGAAGCTTTCTTT.

A few counts support this clone. The genes are TRBV6-5 and TRBJ1-2, with unresolved D. Per germline, CDR1 MNHEY and CDR2 SVGAGI. This CDR3 comprises 14 residues. V was trimmed by 0 bases and J by 0 bases, leaving 5 bases between them. The CDR3 sequence is CASSYSAANYGYTF. In DNA, the CDR3 is TGTGCCAGCAGTTACTCGGCAGCTAACTATGGCTACACCTTC.

This clone was counted between two and nine times. The chain employs TRBV2 and TRBJ1-5, with a possible D match to TRBD1 (5 bases). Trimming stripped 7 bases from V and 5 bases from J, with 12 bases between. The CDR3 has 13 amino acids. Germline-derived CDR1 and CDR2 are SNHLY and FYNNEI. The DNA for the CDR3 is TGTGCCAGCAAAGGCAGGGATTATCAGCCCCAGCATTTT. Its protein product is CASKGRDYQPQHF.

This sequence joins TRBV9 and TRBJ2-1; the D gene is possibly TRBD1 (5 bases). CDR3 size: 16 residues. V lost 0 bases and J 4 bases, leaving 14 bases between the germline ends. Germline CDR1 and CDR2: SGDLS and YYNGEE. For the CDR3, the DNA is TGTGCCAGCAGCGTAGTCGGCAGGGCAGCATACAATGAGCAGTTCTTC. Translated, it gives CASSVVGRAAYNEQFF.

This clone has only one observation. The chain is built from TRBV29-1 and TRBJ1-2; D may be TRBD1 (6 bases). In germline, CDR1 is SQVTM, CDR2 ANQGSEA. The CDR3 contains 11 residues. Trimming cost V 3 bases and J 8 bases, with 10 bases left between them. CDR3 sequence reads: CSVDYQGGYTF. CDR3 coding DNA: TGCAGCGTTGACTATCAGGGGGGCTACACCTTC.

V is TRBV27 and J is TRBJ2-3; D gene unclear. Trimming shortened V by 5 bases and J by 2 bases, and 11 bases separated the two germline ends. Germline V CDR1 and CDR2: MNHEY, SMNVEV (reference sequence). The length of the CDR3 is 14 residues. The chain's CDR3 is CASSLKGFTDTQYF. CDR3 in DNA: TGTGCCAGCAGTCTTAAGGGTTTCACAGATACGCAGTATTTT.

The V call is TRBV7-3, the J call TRBJ2-5; TRBD2 is a possible D gene (6 bases). The CDR3 runs to 13 residues. V was shortened by 5 bases and J by 0 bases, with 7 bases between the two germline ends. CDR1 and CDR2 from the germline V gene are SGHTA and FQGTGA. CDR3 nucleotide sequence: TGTGCCAGCAGCCGGACTAACCAAGAGACCCAGTACTTC. Residues: CASSRTNQETQYF.

This rearrangement joins TRBV19 to TRBJ1-5; D unresolved. The germline V gene has CDR1 LNHDA and CDR2 SQIVND (reference sequence). The ends were cut back, 6 bases at V and 0 bases at J, with 15 bases in the middle. CDR3 size: 16 residues. In DNA, the CDR3 is TGTGCCAGTAGACTTCTTGCGGTGGATAGCAATCAGCCCCAGCATTTT. Its translation is CASRLLAVDSNQPQHF.

J is TRBJ2-2 and V is TRBV19; D gene ambiguous. The CDR3 runs to 14 residues. V was shortened by 3 bases and J by 6 bases, with 11 bases between the two germline ends. The V gene's germline CDR1 is LNHDA and CDR2 SQIVND (reference sequence). Here the CDR3 DNA reads TGTGCCAGTAGTATTCAACCCCCGTCCGGGGAGCTGTTTTTT. It encodes CASSIQPPSGELFF.

This clone was counted a few times. V is TRBV6-1 and J is TRBJ1-4, with D unclear. The germline V gene encodes CDR1 MNHNS and CDR2 SASEGT. The length of the CDR3 is 16 residues. Trimming left V 0 bases short and J 0 bases short, with 8 bases between. The CDR3 region has the DNA TGTGCCAGCAGTGAAGCTTTGACTGCAACTAATGAAAAACTGTTTTTT. Its protein product is CASSEALTATNEKLFF.

The chain joins TRBV7-9 to TRBJ2-2; 8 bases line up with TRBD2. Germline assignment: CDR1 SEHNR and CDR2 FQNEAQ (reference sequence). J lost 0 bases, V lost 7 bases, and 4 bases had no gene match. The CDR3 runs to 15 residues. This chain's CDR3 is CASTQRGTNTGELFF. The CDR3 DNA sequence: TGTGCCAGCACCCAGCGGGGGACGAACACCGGGGAGCTGTTTTTT.

This chain connects TRBV10-3 to TRBJ1-4, with D unclear. The ends were cut back, 0 bases at V and 6 bases at J, with 8 bases in the middle. This CDR3 has 14 residues. The germline gives CDR1 ENHRY, CDR2 SYGVKD. The CDR3 spells CAISESDRDEKLFF. The DNA of the CDR3 is TGTGCCATCAGTGAGTCCGATCGGGATGAAAAACTGTTTTTT.